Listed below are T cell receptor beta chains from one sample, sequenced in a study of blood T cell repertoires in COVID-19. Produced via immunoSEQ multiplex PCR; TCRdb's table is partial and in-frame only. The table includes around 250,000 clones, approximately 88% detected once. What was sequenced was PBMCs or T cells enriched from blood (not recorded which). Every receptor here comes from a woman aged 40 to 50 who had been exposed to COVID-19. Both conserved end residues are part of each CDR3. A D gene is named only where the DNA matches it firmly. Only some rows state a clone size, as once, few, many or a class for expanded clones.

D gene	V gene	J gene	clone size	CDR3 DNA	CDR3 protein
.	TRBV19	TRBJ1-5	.	TGTGCCAGTAGTATAGCGGGGGGAAACCCTCAGCCCCAGCATTTT	CASSIAGGNPQPQHF
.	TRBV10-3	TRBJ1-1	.	TGTGCCACCAGAGGTCAGGCGAACACTGAAGCTTTCTTT	CATRGQANTEAFF
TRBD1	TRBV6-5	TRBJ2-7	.	TGTGCCAGCAGTTATACCCGACAGGGGTACGAGCAGTACTTC	CASSYTRQGYEQYF
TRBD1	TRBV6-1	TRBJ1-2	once	TGTGCCAGCAGTGAACACTCGGCAGGGGGCGCAATATATTATGGCTACACCTTC	CASSEHSAGGAIYYGYTF
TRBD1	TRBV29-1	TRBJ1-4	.	TGCAGCGCCGGACAGGGTGCTGAAAAACTGTTTTTT	CSAGQGAEKLFF
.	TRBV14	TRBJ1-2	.	TGTGCCAGCAGCCAAGGTCTAGGAGACCTTAACTATGGCTACACCTTC	CASSQGLGDLNYGYTF
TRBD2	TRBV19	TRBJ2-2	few	TGTGCCAGTAGTATTTTTCGGACTAGGGGCCCAAAAAACACCGGGGAGCTGTTTTTT	CASSIFRTRGPKNTGELFF
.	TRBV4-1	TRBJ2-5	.	TGCGCCAGCAGCCAAGTGCGGGCCGGCGGGCAGACCCAGTACTTC	CASSQVRAGGQTQYF
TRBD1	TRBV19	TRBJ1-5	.	TGTGCCAGTAGCCGATTAGGACAGGACTATAGCAATCAGCCCCAGCATTTT	CASSRLGQDYSNQPQHF
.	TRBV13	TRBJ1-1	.	TGTGCCAGCAGCTCCCGGAGGCGTGACGGAAACATGAACACTGAAGCTTTCTTT	CASSSRRRDGNMNTEAFF
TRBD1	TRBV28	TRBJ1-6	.	TGTGCCAGCAGTCGACAGGGCAGCTCCTATAATTCACCCCTCCACTTT	CASSRQGSSYNSPLHF
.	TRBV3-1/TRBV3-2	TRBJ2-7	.	TGTGCCAGCAGCCAAGACGGCAGGGGATCCTCCGGGTACGAGCAGTACTTC	CASSQDGRGSSGYEQYF
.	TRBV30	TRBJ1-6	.	TGTGCCTGGAGTGTACGGTGGTCACCCCTCCACTTT	CAWSVRWSPLHF
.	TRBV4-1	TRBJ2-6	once	TGCGCCAGCAGCAGCCGGGTCTACTCTGGGGCCAACGTCCTGACTTTC	CASSSRVYSGANVLTF
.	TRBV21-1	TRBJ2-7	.	TGTGCCAGCAGCAATATCACCCGGGACAGGCCCAAGATACTGGGGGGAAACTCCTACGAGCAGTACTTC	CASSNITRDRPKILGGNSYEQYF
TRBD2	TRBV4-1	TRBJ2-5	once	TGCGCCAGCAGCCAAGTTAGCGGGGGGGCCCGGGAGACCCAGTACTTC	CASSQVSGGARETQYF
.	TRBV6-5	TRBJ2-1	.	TGTGCCAGCAGTTACGACAGATACAATGAGCAGTTCTTC	CASSYDRYNEQFF
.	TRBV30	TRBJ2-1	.	TGTGCCTGGAGTGTACGCGGGGTCTACAATGAGCAGTTCTTC	CAWSVRGVYNEQFF
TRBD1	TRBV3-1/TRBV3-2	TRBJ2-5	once	TGTGCCAGCAGCCTTCGACAGGGGCTGGGACCCTTGGAGACCCAGTACTTC	CASSLRQGLGPLETQYF
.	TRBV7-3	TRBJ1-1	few	TGTGCCAGCAGCTCCTCAGTGAACACTGAAGCTTTCTTT	CASSSSVNTEAFF
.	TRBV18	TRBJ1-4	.	TGTGCCAGCTCACCGGTGGACAGAACTAATGAAAAACTGTTTTTT	CASSPVDRTNEKLFF
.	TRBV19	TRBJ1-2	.	TGTGCCAGTAGCAAAACAGATATTAACTATGGCTACACCTTC	CASSKTDINYGYTF
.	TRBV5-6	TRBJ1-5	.	TGTGCCAGCAGCTCTATGACAAGTGGTTTGGCCCAGCATTTT	CASSSMTSGLAQHF
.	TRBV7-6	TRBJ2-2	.	TGTGCCAGCAGCTCACTAGAGTCCACCGGGGAGCTGTTTTTT	CASSSLESTGELFF
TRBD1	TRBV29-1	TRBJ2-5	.	TGCAGCGTTGGGGACAGGGGTTTCGAGACCCAGTACTTC	CSVGDRGFETQYF
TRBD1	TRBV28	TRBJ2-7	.	TGTGCCAGCAGCCAACCGCCCCCATACTCCGGGACAGCAGCCTACGAGCAGTACTTC	CASSQPPPYSGTAAYEQYF
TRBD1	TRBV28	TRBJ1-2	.	TGTGCCAGCAGCCTTACAGGGGGGTTCTATGGCTACACCTTC	CASSLTGGFYGYTF
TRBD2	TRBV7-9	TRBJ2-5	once	TGTGCCAGCAGCTTAGCGCATGTGACTAGCGGTCCCCGGGCCCAGTACTTC	CASSLAHVTSGPRAQYF
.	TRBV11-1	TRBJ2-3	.	TGTGCCAGCAGCTTTTGGGGCCGCGGGGACACAGATACGCAGTATTTT	CASSFWGRGDTDTQYF
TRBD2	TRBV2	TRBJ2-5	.	TGTGCCAGCAGTTTTAGGACTAGCGGGGGACAAGAGACCCAGTACTTC	CASSFRTSGGQETQYF
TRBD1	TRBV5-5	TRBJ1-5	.	TGTGCCAGCAGCGACAGGGGGAATCAGCCCCAGCATTTT	CASSDRGNQPQHF
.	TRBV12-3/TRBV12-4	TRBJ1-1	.	TGTGCCAGCAGTCCCACAGGGCGCACTGAAGCTTTCTTT	CASSPTGRTEAFF
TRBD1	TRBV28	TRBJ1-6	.	TGTGCCAGCAATACCGGGACAGGGCGCATTAGAACCCCCCACTTT	CASNTGTGRIRTPHF
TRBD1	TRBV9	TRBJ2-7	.	TGTGCCAGCAGCGTAGGGGTGACAGGGGGCGCGGGGTACGAGCAGTACTTC	CASSVGVTGGAGYEQYF
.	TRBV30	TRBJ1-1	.	TGTGCCTCTAGACGGACTTACACTGAAGCTTTCTTT	CASRRTYTEAFF
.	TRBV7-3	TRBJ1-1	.	TGTGCCAGCAGCTATACAGTGAACACTGAAGCTTTCTTT	CASSYTVNTEAFF
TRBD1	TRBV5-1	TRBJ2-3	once	TGCGCCAGCAGCTTGGAGGGGACAGGGCGGGCCGATACGCAGTATTTT	CASSLEGTGRADTQYF
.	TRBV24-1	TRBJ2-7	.	TGTGCCACCAGTGATTTGAACACCCCCTACGAGCAGTACTTC	CATSDLNTPYEQYF
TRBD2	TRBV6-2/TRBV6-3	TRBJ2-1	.	TGTGCCAGCAGTTACAAAAAGGGAGGGACTAGCGGGTACAATGAGCAGTTCTTC	CASSYKKGGTSGYNEQFF
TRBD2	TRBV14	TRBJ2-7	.	TGTGCCAGCAGCCAAGGGACTAGCCCGGTCAACGAGCAGTACTTC	CASSQGTSPVNEQYF
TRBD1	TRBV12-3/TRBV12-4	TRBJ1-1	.	TGTGCCAGCACCGCGACAGGGGGTCATGAAGCTTTCTTT	CASTATGGHEAFF
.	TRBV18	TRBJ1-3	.	TGTGCCAGCTCACCCCCGGGACAAGCCTCTGGAAACACCATATATTTT	CASSPPGQASGNTIYF
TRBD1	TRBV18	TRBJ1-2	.	TGTGCCAGCTCACCGTCGACAGGGACGGGCTATGGCTACACCTTC	CASSPSTGTGYGYTF